The next 28 T cell receptor beta chains were all read from a single sample in a study of shared clonotypes between healthy human individuals. Profiled with immunoSEQ multiplex PCR; TCRdb holds only in-frame clones, not every one. Seen here are around 440,000 clones, 70% to 80% observed once, and the top ten hold 12%. The sequenced material came from PBMCs. The source of these receptors is a middle-aged woman in good health. Some clones in this sample may be carry-over from other donors' samples.

The chain couples TRBV2 to TRBJ2-1; 7 bases line up with TRBD1. The CDR3 is made up of 13 amino acids. CDR1 is SNHLY and CDR2 is FYNNEI in the germline V gene. The V and J ends lost 2 bases and 6 bases, in that order; junction bases with no gene match: 1. CDR3 DNA: TGTGCCAGCAGTGAAAACAGGGGCAATGAGCAGTTCTTC. It yields the protein CASSENRGNEQFF.

The V call is TRBV28, the J call TRBJ1-5; D gene uncertain. This CDR3 region has 15 residues. CDR1 is MDHEN and CDR2 is SYDVKM in the germline V gene. Trimming took off 4 bases at V and 1 base at J, with 11 bases between the two ends. In DNA, the CDR3 is TGTGCCAGCAGTTATTTACCCCGAAGCAATCAGCCCCAGCATTTT. Translated: CASSYLPRSNQPQHF. The complete variable domain, with remaining parts taken from reference TRBV28 and TRBJ1-5, reads DVKVTQSSRYLVKRTGEKVFLECVQDMDHENMFWYRQDPGLGLRLIYFSYDVKMKEKGDIPEGYSVSREKKERFSLILESASTNQTSMYLCASSYLPRSNQPQHFGDGTRLSIL.

This clone has just a few counts. J is TRBJ2-1 and V is TRBV28; 15 nucleotides align to TRBD2. The CDR3 sequence is 15 residues long. The germline V gene encodes CDR1 MDHEN and CDR2 SYDVKM. J lost 6 bases, V lost 10 bases, and 7 bases had no gene match. The CDR3 is CATGLAGGMGNEQFF. The CDR3 DNA follows: TGTGCCACCGGACTAGCGGGAGGGATGGGCAATGAGCAGTTCTTC.

This clone was picked up a small number of times. The chain has TRBV28 and TRBJ1-2; D is perhaps TRBD1 (5 bases). CDR3 size: 14 residues. V lost 2 bases, J lost 4 bases, and 11 bases lay in between. Germline V lookup: CDR1 MDHEN, CDR2 SYDVKM. The CDR3 region has the DNA TGTGCCAGCAGTTTAGGGGGGGAGCGCTATGGCTACACCTTC. This encodes CASSLGGERYGYTF.

About this clone: Germline is not matched at one junction end, which may reflect a read error. This sequence joins TRBV10-1 and TRBJ1-2; no clear D gene. CDR1 and CDR2 from the germline V gene are WNHNN and SYGVQD (reference sequence). The CDR3 runs to 13 residues. The CDR3 spells CANSESGGPGYTF. The DNA for the CDR3 is TGCGCCAACAGTGAGTCGGGAGGACCCGGCTACACCTTC.

The V gene is TRBV9, the J gene TRBJ2-1; TRBD2 matches at 9 bases. With 0 bases clipped from V and 0 bases from J, the junction kept 1 base outside the gene matches. The CDR3 length is 16 residues. CDR1 and CDR2 (germline): SGDLS, YYNGEE. CDR3 amino acids: CASSVASGTSYNEQFF. CDR3 DNA: TGTGCCAGCAGCGTAGCTAGCGGGACCTCCTACAATGAGCAGTTCTTC.

The V and J genes are TRBV7-6 and TRBJ2-1; 8 bases align to TRBD1. The J segment lost 4 bases and the V segment lost 4 bases, leaving 15 bases of the junction unmatched. CDR3 length equals 18 residues. Germline V gene sequence: CDR1 SGHVS, CDR2 FNYEAQ. This CDR3 reads CASSSRSRTGRYYNEQFF. The DNA of the CDR3 is TGTGCCAGCAGCTCCCGATCCAGGACAGGGAGATATTACAATGAGCAGTTCTTC. The full variable domain, its missing parts supplied by reference TRBV7-6 and TRBJ2-1, is GAGVSQSPRYKVTKRGQDVALRCDPISGHVSLYWYRQALGQGPEFLTYFNYEAQQDKSGLPNDRFSAERPEGSISTLTIQRTEQRDSAMYRCASSSRSRTGRYYNEQFFGPGTRLTVL.

The CDR3 DNA reads TGCGCCAGCAGCTTGGGCACCTCCCTCTCGGAGACCCAGTACTTC. The encoded protein is CASSLGTSLSETQYF. The rearrangement links TRBV5-1 to TRBJ2-5; D gene unclear. The CDR3 is 15 residues long. V lost 0 bases and J 5 bases, leaving 14 bases between the germline ends. The V gene's germline CDR1 is SGHRS and CDR2 YFSETQ.

The chain carries TRBV7-5 and TRBJ2-4; TRBD1 is the table's D call and was not checked against the DNA. TRBV7-5 is flagged as a pseudogene. CDR3 length: 16 residues. CDR3 bases: TGTGCCAGAAAGAGAGACAGGGGAGTAGCGAAAAACATTCAGTACTTC. Amino acid sequence: CARKRDRGVAKNIQYF.

V is TRBV6-6 and J is TRBJ2-6; D gene uncertain. V was trimmed by 7 bases and J by 1 base, leaving 5 bases between them. Germline lookup yields CDR1 MNHNY and CDR2 SVGAGI (reference sequence). The CDR3 runs 13 residues. CDR3 in amino acids: CASTVSGANVLTF. The CDR3 DNA is TGTGCCAGCACTGTTTCTGGGGCCAACGTCCTGACTTTC.

Worth noting for this clone: This likely traces to a read error, being one base from a far larger clone. The conserved final phenylalanine or tryptophan is absent from the CDR3, which likely points to a read error. This sequence joins TRBV30 and TRBJ1-1; TRBD1 is a possible D gene (5 bases). V was pared by 3 bases and J by 2 bases, with 16 bases between. Per germline, CDR1 GTSNPN and CDR2 SVGIG (reference sequence). This CDR3 has 15 residues. The CDR3 nucleotides read TGTGCCTGGAGCTTACCTTTGGGACTTAACACTGAAGCTTTCTCT. This translates into CAWSLPLGLNTEAFS.

The V and J genes are TRBV25-1 and TRBJ1-4; no definite D call. The CDR3 length is 16 residues. Trimming shortened V by 3 bases and J by 8 bases, and 19 bases separated the two germline ends. Germline V gene data show CDR1 as MGHDK and CDR2 as SYGVNS. The CDR3 nucleotides read TGTGCCAGCAGTGATCCCACGGAGGGTATGCGGGAAAAACTGTTTTTT. Amino acid sequence: CASSDPTEGMREKLFF.

This chain joins TRBV30 and TRBJ1-5, with D uncertain. This CDR3 is 14 amino acids long. Germline V gives CDR1 GTSNPN, CDR2 SVGIG (reference sequence). The V end was cut by 2 bases, the J end by 0 bases, with 8 bases between. This chain's CDR3 is CAWSRTVSNQPQHF. The CDR3 region has the DNA TGTGCCTGGAGTAGAACAGTTAGCAATCAGCCCCAGCATTTT.

This sequence joins TRBV7-2 and TRBJ1-1; TRBD1 is a possible D gene (5 bases). Trimming took off 6 bases at V and 8 bases at J, with 16 bases between the two ends. The germline gives CDR1 SGHTA, CDR2 FQGNSA. This CDR3 comprises 13 residues. CDR3 nucleotides: TGTGCCAGCAGTTCCATCCAGGGTTGGGAAGCTTTCTTT. Its translation: CASSSIQGWEAFF.

The chain couples TRBV6-6 to TRBJ2-7, with D possibly matching TRBD1 (6 bases). Trimming stripped 6 bases from V and 3 bases from J, with 9 bases between. The CDR3 length is 12 residues. Germline V CDR1 and CDR2: MNHNY, SVGAGI (reference sequence). In nucleotides, the CDR3 is TGTGCCAGCAGGGGGGCAGGCTACGAGCAGTACTTC. Protein: CASRGAGYEQYF.

The chain uses TRBV6-4 and TRBJ1-2; D is ambiguous. CDR3 length: 13 residues. V dropped 5 bases and J dropped 4 bases, with 11 bases sitting between them. Germline assignment: CDR1 MRHNA and CDR2 SNTAGT. CDR3 region: CASSWEGGYGYTF. CDR3 sequence (DNA): TGTGCCAGCAGTTGGGAAGGCGGCTATGGCTACACCTTC.

The rearrangement joins TRBV28 to TRBJ2-1; 7 bases agree with TRBD2. The CDR3 sequence is 15 residues long. CDR1 is MDHEN, CDR2 SYDVKM, per germline. Trimming took 3 bases from V and 5 from J; bases not matched to a gene: 7. This CDR3 is CASSLFLAENNEQFF. The CDR3 DNA reads as TGTGCCAGCAGTTTGTTCCTAGCGGAGAACAATGAGCAGTTCTTC.

Note on this clone: Relative to the germline gene, one junction end is altered; a read error may explain this. This chain uses TRBV18 with TRBJ2-1; a possible D gene is TRBD1 (5 bases). CDR3 size: 14 residues. Germline CDR1 and CDR2: KGHSH and LQKENI. CDR3 residues: CASSLGLTYDEQFF. The CDR3 DNA is TGTGCCAGCTCATTGGGGCTTACCTACGATGAGCAGTTCTTC.

This chain links TRBV28 with TRBJ1-1, with a possible D match to TRBD1 (6 bases). This CDR3 has 16 residues. The germline V gene encodes CDR1 MDHEN and CDR2 SYDVKM. Trimming removed 4 bases from V and 11 bases from J, with 26 bases in between. The CDR3 DNA reads TGTGCCAGCAGTTCCCCGGGGGGGGCGCCTAACTATGGGGCTTTCTTT. Its translation is CASSSPGGAPNYGAFF.

The rearrangement links TRBV13 to TRBJ2-6; no clear D. There are 16 residues in the CDR3. Germline CDR1 reads PRHDT; CDR2 reads FYEKMQ (reference sequence). V was trimmed by 4 bases and J by 0 bases, leaving 10 bases between them. The CDR3 loop is CASSYRRSSGANVLTF. Written as DNA, the CDR3 is TGTGCCAGCAGCTACCGTAGGAGCTCTGGGGCCAACGTCCTGACTTTC.

V usage is TRBV28 and J usage is TRBJ2-7; possibly TRBD1 for D (5 bases). This CDR3 region has 16 residues. Germline V gives CDR1 MDHEN, CDR2 SYDVKM. V dropped 0 bases and J dropped 7 bases, with 19 bases sitting between them. The CDR3 region has the DNA TGTGCCAGCAGTTTATGGGTCCAGGGCCCTTCCCGGGAGCAGTACTTC. Its translation is CASSLWVQGPSREQYF.

On this clone itself: Given a far larger clone just one base away, this is likely a sequencing read error. The rearrangement links TRBV9 to TRBJ2-5; 11 bases align to TRBD2. Germline V gene lookup returns CDR1 SGDLS and CDR2 YYNGEE. The CDR3 spans 16 residues. The V and J ends lost 3 bases and 13 bases, in that order; junction bases with no gene match: 17. In DNA form, the CDR3 reads TGTGCCAGCAGCGCGGCCGGGACTAGCGGCCCCTCCCCCCGGTACTTC. Amino acid sequence: CASSAAGTSGPSPRYF. The full variable domain, its missing parts supplied by reference TRBV9 and TRBJ2-5, is DSGVTQTPKHLITATGQRVTLRCSPRSGDLSVYWYQQSLDQGLQFLIQYYNGEERAKGNILERFSAQQFPDLHSELNLSSLELGDSALYFCASSAAGTSGPSPRYFGPGTRLLVL.

The chain carries TRBV6-6 and TRBJ2-7; D uncertain. The ends were cut back, 6 bases at V and 4 bases at J, with 10 bases in the middle. The CDR3 consists of 12 residues. The V gene's germline CDR1 is MNHNY and CDR2 SVGAGI (reference sequence). CDR3 nucleotide sequence: TGTGCCAGCAGCCCGCTCATGTACGAGCAGTACTTC. Translation: CASSPLMYEQYF.

This clone was seen only once. This sequence joins TRBV27 and TRBJ1-5; weak D call: TRBD1 (5 bases). The CDR3 is 15 amino acids. V lost 6 bases, J lost 4 bases, and 16 bases lay in between. Germline lookup yields CDR1 MNHEY and CDR2 SMNVEV (reference sequence). CDR3 in amino acids: CASSPLGTGNQPQHF. The CDR3 DNA reads as TGTGCCAGCAGCCCCCTGGGGACGGGGAATCAGCCCCAGCATTTT.

This clone was counted a few times. The gene calls are TRBV20-1 and TRBJ2-1; possible D gene TRBD1, 5 bases. Germline assignment: CDR1 DFQATT and CDR2 SNEGSKA (reference sequence). V was pared by 6 bases and J by 4 bases, with 7 bases between. CDR3 length: 11 residues. In nucleotides, the CDR3 is TGCAGTGCAAGACAGTACAATGAGCAGTTCTTC. Translation: CSARQYNEQFF.

V is TRBV7-9 and J is TRBJ2-6; no clear D gene. Trimming took off 7 bases at V and 0 bases at J, with 7 bases between the two ends. Germline-derived CDR1 and CDR2 are SEHNR and FQNEAQ (reference sequence). CDR3 length equals 14 residues. CDR3 in amino acids: CASIPPSGANVLTF. Written as DNA, the CDR3 is TGTGCCAGCATCCCTCCCTCTGGGGCCAACGTCCTGACTTTC. Using reference TRBV7-9 and TRBJ2-6 for the parts outside the CDR3, the full variable domain is DTGVSQNPRHKITKRGQNVTFRCDPISEHNRLYWYRQTLGQGPEFLTYFQNEAQLEKSRLLSDRFSAERPKGSFSTLEIQRTEQGDSAMYLCASIPPSGANVLTFGAGSRLTVL.

The CDR3 sequence: CASTRGGGAGQGTQPQHF. CDR3 nucleotides: TGTGCCAGCACTCGCGGGGGGGGTGCGGGACAGGGTACCCAGCCCCAGCATTTT. The genes are TRBV28 and TRBJ1-5, with 9 bases identical to TRBD1. This CDR3 contains 18 residues. Trimming removed 7 bases from V and 7 bases from J; junction bases left unmatched: 20. CDR1 MDHEN and CDR2 SYDVKM come from the germline V gene.

V is TRBV30 and J is TRBJ1-4; tentative D call: TRBD1 (6 bases). This CDR3 comprises 14 residues. Germline lookup yields CDR1 GTSNPN and CDR2 SVGIG (reference sequence). V lost 0 bases and J lost 10, with 15 bases in between. In nucleotides, the CDR3 is TGTGCCTGGAGTGTAAATTCAGGGGACATAAAACTGTTTTTT. Amino acids: CAWSVNSGDIKLFF.